These T cell receptor beta chains were read from a single sample in a study of spatial heterogeneity in lung cancer. MiXCR, run by TCRdb on the 5' RACE reads, gives a single entry per CDR3 protein. The sample comprises 51,000 or so distinct CDR3 sequences, around 7% of which are singletons, and approximately 35% rests with the top ten. This specimen consisted of PBMCs, obtained at follow-up. These receptor sequences come from a female donor with early-stage non-small cell lung cancer. Both conserved end residues are trimmed from each CDR3. Expanded clones are given a class, and other clones once, few, many or no size at all.

cdr3_aa	v_call	j_call	clone_size
ASSQDGGQVSSGNTIY	TRBV4-1	TRBJ1-3	few
ASSLGDRNNEKLF	TRBV7-2	TRBJ1-4	many
AVAPGVKSPLH	TRBV10-3	TRBJ1-6	many
SARRRGVLNSPLY	TRBV20-1	TRBJ1-6	NA
ASSPVNEQY	TRBV7-2	TRBJ2-7	many
ASSLGGRAETQY	TRBV7-2	TRBJ2-5	many
ASSGGTSGGGSTDTQY	TRBV9	TRBJ2-3	few
ASFSYVSSSGANVLT	TRBV19	TRBJ2-6	NA
ASSFRGPKNNEQF	TRBV11-2	TRBJ2-1	many
ASRGPGGSVEAF	TRBV5-1	TRBJ1-1	many
AISEWISRSSYEQY	TRBV10-3	TRBJ2-7	many
SARPLGVGISPLH	TRBV20-1	TRBJ1-6	NA
ASSLIPLRTSIVGETQY	TRBV7-2	TRBJ2-5	many
SLRGLAGESRFYNEQF	TRBV29-1	TRBJ2-1	NA
ASSQELGQTQY	TRBV3-1	TRBJ2-5	many
ASSVGGGESEGYT	TRBV9	TRBJ1-2	many
ASSEQLSSGNTIY	TRBV2	TRBJ1-3	many
ASSDSFGYGYT	TRBV2	TRBJ1-2	few
SARDSGAGEKLF	TRBV20-1	TRBJ1-4	NA
ASSQEGRETQY	TRBV3-1	TRBJ2-5	many
ASIEGSGGTEAF	TRBV5-1	TRBJ1-1	many
ASSLTRAENEKLF	TRBV5-4	TRBJ1-4	NA
SARDYEQY	TRBV20-1	TRBJ2-7	few
ASSSSTGQDSSEQY	TRBV18	TRBJ2-7	many
ASTDRRGYT	TRBV28	TRBJ1-2	many
ASRITSANTGELF	TRBV19	TRBJ2-2	NA
SARFGDYT	TRBV20-1	TRBJ1-2	many
ATSRVGDSPLH	TRBV15	TRBJ1-6	NA
SAHPGGGETDTQY	TRBV20-1	TRBJ2-3	many